A single sample is the source of the 22 T cell receptor beta chains below, sequenced in a study of shared clonotypes between healthy human individuals. The assay was immunoSEQ multiplex PCR, and TCRdb's table has in-frame clones only and misses some. Of around 450,000 clones detected, more than 75% appear once; the ten largest clones hold roughly 13%. Source material: PBMCs. These receptors were collected from a woman between 35 and 50 years old in good health. Some clones in this sample may be carry-over from other donors' samples.

V gene TRBV2 combines with J gene TRBJ2-5; D remains ambiguous. Deletions cut 6 bases from V and 3 bases from J, with 5 bases between. Looked up from germline, CDR1 is SNHLY and CDR2 is FYNNEI. The CDR3 runs 11 residues. CDR3 region: CASRKEETQYF. Here the CDR3 DNA reads TGTGCCAGCAGGAAAGAAGAGACCCAGTACTTC.

For the CDR3, the DNA is TGTGCCAGGGTCCCGCGGGGGAACAATGAGCAGTTCTTC. It specifies CARVPRGNNEQFF. J is TRBJ2-1 and V is TRBV6-4; 7 bases fit TRBD2. V lost 9 bases and J lost 5; bases outside the gene matches: 7. This CDR3 is 13 amino acids long. The germline CDR1 and CDR2 sequences are MRHNA and SNTAGT.

This chain uses TRBV11-2 with TRBJ1-4; 7 bases agree with TRBD1. With 5 bases clipped from V and 2 bases from J, the junction kept 5 bases outside the gene matches. Germline V gives CDR1 SGHAT, CDR2 FQNNGV. This CDR3 spans 15 amino acids. The CDR3 region is CASSKTGRTNEKLFF. DNA for the CDR3: TGTGCCAGCAGCAAGACAGGGAGGACTAATGAAAAACTGTTTTTT.

This clone was counted between two and nine times. The chain couples TRBV30 to TRBJ1-6, with D unresolved. The germline V and J ends were trimmed by 2 bases and 6 bases, with 20 bases remaining between them. There are 17 residues in the CDR3. The germline gives CDR1 GTSNPN, CDR2 SVGIG (reference sequence). This chain's CDR3 is CAWSPPGWDSFNSPLHF. CDR3 coding DNA: TGTGCCTGGAGTCCCCCGGGGTGGGATTCTTTTAATTCACCCCTCCACTTT.

This chain links TRBV5-4 with TRBJ2-1; TRBD2 matches 12 bases. This CDR3 has 16 residues. CDR1 SGHNT and CDR2 YYREEE come from the germline V gene (reference sequence). With V trimmed by 3 bases and J by 7 bases, 8 bases remained unmatched. The CDR3 nucleotides are TGTGCCAGCAGCTCGAAGACTAGCGGGAGAGGGAATGAGCAGTTCTTC. It yields the protein CASSSKTSGRGNEQFF. Complete variable domain (other parts from reference TRBV5-4 and TRBJ2-1): ETGVTQSPTHLIKTRGQQVTLRCSSQSGHNTVSWYQQALGQGPQFIFQYYREEENGRGNFPPRFSGLQFPNYSSELNVNALELDDSALYLCASSSKTSGRGNEQFFGPGTRLTVL.

The V gene is TRBV5-4, the J gene TRBJ1-2; 8 positions match TRBD1. Germline V gene lookup returns CDR1 SGHNT and CDR2 YYREEE (reference sequence). The length of the CDR3 is 20 residues. V trimming: 4 bases; J trimming: 8 bases; junction bases outside the gene matches: 28. CDR3 in amino acids: CASSPPWGKDRDHLVRGYTF. Written as DNA, the CDR3 is TGTGCCAGCAGCCCACCCTGGGGGAAGGACAGGGACCACCTAGTTCGCGGCTACACCTTC. Full variable domain (rest looked up from reference TRBV5-4 and TRBJ1-2): ETGVTQSPTHLIKTRGQQVTLRCSSQSGHNTVSWYQQALGQGPQFIFQYYREEENGRGNFPPRFSGLQFPNYSSELNVNALELDDSALYLCASSPPWGKDRDHLVRGYTFGSGTRLTVV.

The chain employs TRBV5-4 and TRBJ2-6, with 11 bases lining up with TRBD2. This CDR3 region has 18 residues. CDR1 is SGHNT, CDR2 YYREEE, per germline (reference sequence). V shed 4 bases and J 0 bases; nucleotides not matched to a gene: 6. The CDR3 sequence: CASSGMTSGDSGANVLTF. In nucleotides, the CDR3 is TGTGCCAGCAGCGGAATGACTAGCGGGGACTCTGGGGCCAACGTCCTGACTTTC.

This chain links TRBV15 with TRBJ1-1, with unresolved D. The CDR3 is 13 residues long. With 3 bases removed from V and 4 bases from J, the gap between germline ends came to 9 bases. The germline V gene has CDR1 LNHNV and CDR2 YYDKDF (reference sequence). The CDR3 is CATSRKGFTEAFF. The CDR3 DNA follows: TGTGCCACCAGCAGGAAAGGATTCACTGAAGCTTTCTTT.

This clone was seen only once. The chain employs TRBV2 and TRBJ1-1, with TRBD1 as a possible D gene (5 bases). This CDR3 region has 13 residues. Germline V CDR1 and CDR2: SNHLY, FYNNEI. Trimming cost V 10 bases and J 4 bases, with 16 bases left between them. Here the CDR3 DNA reads TGTGCCACCGATCAGGGACTTGGCACTGAAGCTTTCTTT. It is translated as CATDQGLGTEAFF. Using reference TRBV2 and TRBJ1-1 for the parts outside the CDR3, the full variable domain is EPEVTQTPSHQVTQMGQEVILRCVPISNHLYFYWYRQILGQKVEFLVSFYNNEISEKSEIFDDQFSVERPDGSNFTLKIRSTKLEDSAMYFCATDQGLGTEAFFGQGTRLTVV.

The chain carries TRBV9 and TRBJ1-2; 7 bases map to TRBD1. V was clipped by 0 bases and J by 4 bases; unmatched bases: 9. The CDR3 has 16 residues. Germline loops: CDR1 SGDLS, CDR2 YYNGEE. The CDR3 DNA reads as TGTGCCAGCAGCGTAGCTTCCCGAGGGACAGCCTATGGCTACACCTTC. Translating it yields CASSVASRGTAYGYTF.

The V call is TRBV6-7, the J call TRBJ1-1; no firm D call. TRBV6-7 is filed as an ORF, its function uncertain. The CDR3 consists of 16 residues. Trimming removed 0 bases from V and 8 bases from J, with 19 bases in between. CDR3 coding DNA: TGTGCCAGCAGTTACTCGGCCCGGACCGCTCCTCCCGAAGCTTTCTTT. This codes for CASSYSARTAPPEAFF.

This clone was seen a single time. The chain carries TRBV9 and TRBJ1-5; D is ambiguous. Germline V gene data show CDR1 as SGDLS and CDR2 as YYNGEE. The CDR3 is 13 residues long. Trimming removed 3 bases from V and 4 bases from J, with 8 bases in between. The CDR3 coding sequence is TGTGCCAGCAGCGCAAGCTCGAATCAGCCCCAGCATTTT. As protein: CASSASSNQPQHF.

The gene calls are TRBV5-1 and TRBJ2-5, with 14 bases fitting TRBD2. In germline, CDR1 is SGHRS, CDR2 YFSETQ. V dropped 4 bases and J dropped 3; count of bases not matched to a gene: 5. The CDR3 is made up of 16 amino acids. In DNA form, the CDR3 reads TGCGCCAGCAGCCGACAGGGACTAGCGGGAGAAGAGACCCAGTACTTC. Its protein product is CASSRQGLAGEETQYF.

The genes are TRBV19 and TRBJ2-1; TRBD2 matches 14 bases. Germline lookup yields CDR1 LNHDA and CDR2 SQIVND (reference sequence). CDR3 length equals 17 residues. The junction had 13 bases not matched to a gene; V was cut back by 5 bases and J by 10 bases. The CDR3 spells CASSPRGLAGDPREQFF. CDR3 sequence (DNA): TGTGCCAGTAGTCCCCGGGGACTAGCGGGAGACCCAAGGGAGCAGTTCTTC.

Comments on this clone: A much larger clone lies one base from this, so it may be a read error. Within the sample, other DNA sequences also encode this same CDR3. CDR3 sequence (DNA): TGCGCCAGTAGCTTGGGTCCCAGGGAGAACACTGAAGCTTTCTTT. Translating it yields CASSLGPRENTEAFF. The rearrangement joins TRBV5-1 to TRBJ1-1, with D possibly being TRBD1 (5 bases). Germline values: CDR1 SGHRS, CDR2 YFSETQ. The CDR3 length is 15 residues.

This rearrangement joins TRBV4-1 to TRBJ2-3, with 8 bases that match TRBD2. Germline V lookup: CDR1 MGHRA, CDR2 YSYEKL. This CDR3 has 16 amino acids. Losses at the gene ends were 3 bases for V and 2 bases for J; bases not matched to a gene: 7. The CDR3 DNA is TGCGCCAGCAGCCAGCGTAGCGGGACCTTCACAGATACGCAGTATTTT. Its translation is CASSQRSGTFTDTQYF.

The chain combines TRBV25-1 with TRBJ1-6; no clear D gene. This CDR3 spans 15 amino acids. The V gene's germline CDR1 is MGHDK and CDR2 SYGVNS. With 2 bases removed from V and 5 bases from J, the gap between germline ends came to 10 bases. This chain's CDR3 is CASSENRLDNSPLHF. As DNA, the CDR3 is TGTGCCAGCAGTGAAAACCGCTTAGATAATTCACCCCTCCACTTT.

This chain uses TRBV28 with TRBJ2-7; 7 nucleotides line up with TRBD2. With V trimmed by 5 bases and J by 0 bases, 4 bases remained unmatched. This CDR3 spans 14 amino acids. Germline V gene lookup returns CDR1 MDHEN and CDR2 SYDVKM. CDR3 nucleotides: TGTGCCAGCAGTATTAGCGGGCCCTCCTACGAGCAGTACTTC. This translates into CASSISGPSYEQYF.

The chain combines TRBV19 with TRBJ1-1, with TRBD1 as a possible D gene (6 bases). V was cut by 0 bases and J by 1 base, with 12 bases left in between. The germline V gene encodes CDR1 LNHDA and CDR2 SQIVND (reference sequence). CDR3 size: 16 residues. The CDR3 DNA follows: TGTGCCAGTAGTATAGATCGCGGCAGGGGGAACACTGAAGCTTTCTTT. As protein: CASSIDRGRGNTEAFF.

The chain couples TRBV5-6 to TRBJ1-2; possibly TRBD1 for D (6 bases). Trimming took off 4 bases at V and 5 bases at J, with 12 bases between the two ends. The CDR3 sequence is 13 residues long. The germline CDR1 and CDR2 sequences are SGHDT and YYEEEE. The CDR3 nucleotides read TGTGCCAGCAGCAGCCCCAGGGGATATGGCTACACCTTC. Its translation: CASSSPRGYGYTF.

This rearrangement joins TRBV10-3 to TRBJ2-2; D perhaps matches TRBD2 (5 bases). The CDR3 covers 13 residues. Trimming stripped 3 bases from V and 6 bases from J, with 8 bases between. The V gene's germline CDR1 is ENHRY and CDR2 SYGVKD. In DNA, the CDR3 is TGTGCCATCAGTGAAGGGAGTCCCGGGGAGCTGTTTTTT. This translates into CAISEGSPGELFF.

In DNA, the CDR3 is TGTGCCAGCAGGTCGACAGGGACCAACGAGCAGTACTTC. It is translated as CASRSTGTNEQYF. The V call is TRBV6-5, the J call TRBJ2-7; 7 nucleotides agree with TRBD1. Germline V gives CDR1 MNHEY, CDR2 SVGAGI. The J segment lost 5 bases and the V segment lost 6 bases, leaving 7 bases of the junction unmatched. The CDR3 is 13 residues long.